Listed below are T cell receptor beta chains from one sample, sequenced in a study of cytomegalovirus exposure and HLA in healthy donors. This table comes from immunoSEQ multiplex PCR, and its TCRdb copy is limited to in-frame clones, with some not included. The repertoire holds under 75,000 clones, with almost 70% as singletons. The sequenced sample consisted of PBMCs. The receptors originated from a middle-aged man in good health and CMV-seropositive. Both conserved end residues are part of each CDR3. D genes are given only for firm matches. Size is omitted from some rows. Given values are once, few, many or a class for expanded clones.

clone size | J gene | D gene | V gene | CDR3 length | CDR3 protein | CDR3 DNA
. | TRBJ2-3 | TRBD2 | TRBV9 | 19 | CASSVEGSGGPSSTDTQYF | TGTGCCAGCAGCGTAGAGGGGAGCGGGGGGCCTTCCTCCACAGATACGCAGTATTTT
. | TRBJ2-5 | TRBD1 | TRBV27 | 15 | CASRKARTGGETQYF | TGTGCCAGCAGAAAGGCCCGGACAGGGGGAGAGACCCAGTACTTC
few | TRBJ1-5 | . | TRBV6-1 | 12 | CASSDSDQPQHF | TGTGCCAGCAGTGACTCGGATCAGCCCCAGCATTTT
. | TRBJ2-3 | . | TRBV21-1 | 13 | CASTTQGADTQYF | TGTGCCAGCACCACACAGGGTGCAGATACGCAGTATTTT
. | TRBJ2-1 | . | TRBV19 | 16 | CASMTTGASSYNEQFF | TGTGCCAGTATGACGACAGGCGCTAGCTCCTACAATGAGCAGTTCTTC
. | TRBJ1-1 | . | TRBV2 | 12 | CASRLYNTEAFF | TGTGCCAGCAGACTATACAACACTGAAGCTTTCTTT
. | TRBJ2-2 | . | TRBV11-2 | 15 | CASSLIQGGAGELFF | TGTGCCAGCAGCTTAATACAGGGGGGGGCCGGGGAGCTGTTTTTT
once | TRBJ2-7 | TRBD1 | TRBV2 | 14 | CASSRQGGIYEQYF | TGTGCCAGCAGTCGACAGGGGGGAATCTACGAGCAGTACTTC
. | TRBJ1-1 | . | TRBV18 | 13 | CASSTTENTEAFF | TGTGCCAGCTCAACGACAGAGAACACTGAAGCTTTCTTT
. | TRBJ1-1 | TRBD1 | TRBV5-1 | 18 | CASRQFRDRGPPNTEAFF | TGCGCCAGCAGGCAGTTCCGGGACAGGGGCCCTCCGAACACTGAAGCTTTCTTT
. | TRBJ2-7 | TRBD2 | TRBV5-4 | 15 | CASSSWTSAGDEQYF | TGTGCCAGCAGCTCCTGGACTAGCGCTGGAGACGAGCAGTACTTC
. | TRBJ2-6 | TRBD1 | TRBV29-1 | 15 | CSVGQGTSGANVLTF | TGCAGCGTAGGACAGGGAACCTCTGGGGCCAACGTCCTGACTTTC
. | TRBJ2-1 | . | TRBV7-8 | 13 | CASSPGYRNEQFF | TGTGCCAGCAGCCCTGGCTACAGGAATGAGCAGTTCTTC
. | TRBJ2-1 | TRBD2 | TRBV13 | 15 | CASSLVLAVNNEQFF | TGTGCCAGCAGCTTAGTCCTAGCGGTTAACAATGAGCAGTTCTTC
. | TRBJ2-7 | . | TRBV7-5 | 13 | CARSRASHYEQYF | TGTGCCAGAAGCCGAGCGAGTCACTACGAGCAGTACTTC
. | TRBJ2-7 | . | TRBV21-1 | 15 | CASSKVQDLTYEQYF | TGTGCCAGCAGCAAAGTTCAGGACTTAACCTACGAGCAGTACTTC